A single sample is the source of the 18 T cell receptor beta chains below, sequenced in a study of T cell changes during pregnancy in multiple sclerosis. This table comes from immunoSEQ multiplex PCR, and its TCRdb copy is limited to in-frame clones, with some not included. Of about 85,000 clones in the sample, roughly 92% were seen once. The material sequenced was peripheral blood, taken in the first trimester of pregnancy. Receptors were obtained from a female donor with multiple sclerosis, enrolled in a pregnancy study.

This rearrangement joins TRBV10-3 to TRBJ2-3; 7 bases line up with TRBD2. With V trimmed by 10 bases and J by 1 base, 11 bases remained unmatched. The CDR3 contains 15 residues. Germline V gene data show CDR1 as ENHRY and CDR2 as SYGVKD. CDR3 in amino acids: CATLSSAGGTDTQYF. As DNA, the CDR3 is TGTGCCACCTTGTCTAGTGCGGGAGGCACAGATACGCAGTATTTT.

The rearrangement links TRBV29-1 to TRBJ2-1, with 10 bases that match TRBD2. V trimming: 6 bases; J trimming: 7 bases; junction bases outside the gene matches: 12. This CDR3 comprises 15 residues. Germline values: CDR1 SQVTM, CDR2 ANQGSEA. The CDR3: CSVELTSGAINEQFF. Written as DNA, the CDR3 is TGCAGCGTCGAACTAACTAGCGGGGCTATAAATGAGCAGTTCTTC.

The chain combines TRBV19 with TRBJ1-3; D is perhaps TRBD1 (5 bases). Per the germline V gene, CDR1 is LNHDA and CDR2 is SQIVND (reference sequence). V was clipped by 7 bases and J by 4 bases, with 17 bases between them. There are 15 residues in the CDR3. The DNA for the CDR3 is TGTGCCAGTAATGGGGGGAAAGGCGCCGGAAACACCATATATTTT. It specifies CASNGGKGAGNTIYF. Together with reference TRBV19 and TRBJ1-3, the CDR3 gives the full variable domain: DGGITQSPKYLFRKEGQNVTLSCEQNLNHDAMYWYRQDPGQGLRLIYYSQIVNDFQKGDIAEGYSVSREKKESFPLTVTSAQKNPTAFYLCASNGGKGAGNTIYFGEGSWLTVV.

The genes are TRBV7-2 and TRBJ1-5, with D uncertain. The length of the CDR3 is 15 residues. Trimming took off 1 base at V and 0 bases at J, with 7 bases between the two ends. Germline V CDR1 and CDR2: SGHTA, FQGNSA. CDR3 in DNA: TGTGCCAGCAGCTTAGTAGTGAGTAGCAATCAGCCCCAGCATTTT. Translated: CASSLVVSSNQPQHF.

This rearrangement joins TRBV28 to TRBJ2-1; 8 bases match TRBD1. Germline CDR1 reads MDHEN; CDR2 reads SYDVKM. Trimming removed 2 bases from V and 7 bases from J; junction bases left unmatched: 4. The CDR3 contains 14 residues. The CDR3, as DNA: TGTGCCAGCAGTTTAGGGACAGGATCTAATGAGCAGTTCTTC. Protein sequence: CASSLGTGSNEQFF.

This clone was seen a handful of times. CDR3 protein: CASSLALGPQIDAEAFF. In DNA, the CDR3 is TGCGCCAGCAGCTTGGCCCTGGGCCCTCAAATTGACGCTGAAGCTTTCTTT. V usage is TRBV5-1 and J usage is TRBJ1-1, with no clear D. Germline V gene sequence: CDR1 SGHRS, CDR2 YFSETQ. The CDR3 totals 17 residues. Trimming removed 0 bases from V and 6 bases from J, with 21 bases in between.

The chain employs TRBV7-2 and TRBJ1-3, with D unresolved. V was cut by 1 base and J by 0 bases, with 4 bases left in between. The CDR3 sequence is 14 residues long. The germline V gene encodes CDR1 SGHTA and CDR2 FQGNSA. CDR3 in amino acids: CASSLGSSGNTIYF. The CDR3, as DNA: TGTGCCAGCAGCTTAGGTAGCTCTGGAAACACCATATATTTT.

The sample holds a few counts of this clone. This chain connects TRBV27 to TRBJ1-1, with D perhaps TRBD1 (5 bases). V shed 0 bases and J shed 1 base, with 9 bases lying between them. The germline V gene has CDR1 MNHEY and CDR2 SMNVEV (reference sequence). The CDR3 has 15 residues. CDR3 loop: CASSLSGTRNTEAFF. The CDR3 coding sequence is TGTGCCAGCAGTTTATCCGGGACTAGGAACACTGAAGCTTTCTTT.

The V gene is TRBV4-1, the J gene TRBJ2-2; 12 bases agree with TRBD2. The CDR3 spans 17 residues. After removal of 1 base from V and 5 bases from J, the junction contained 5 bases not matched to a gene. The V gene's germline CDR1 is MGHRA and CDR2 YSYEKL. CDR3 DNA: TGCGCCAGCAGCCAAGCCACTAGCGGGAGGTATACCGGGGAGCTGTTTTTT. This translates into CASSQATSGRYTGELFF.

The rearrangement joins TRBV10-3 to TRBJ2-7, with a weak D call TRBD1 (5 bases). V gave up 0 bases and J gave up 5 bases, with 14 bases separating them. This CDR3 is built from 15 residues. CDR1 and CDR2 (germline): ENHRY, SYGVKD. The CDR3, as DNA: TGTGCCATCAGTGAGTCGATCGGGCAGGGTGACGAGCAGTACTTC. Translated: CAISESIGQGDEQYF.

The chain links TRBV7-2 to TRBJ2-3; D perhaps matches TRBD2 (5 bases). The CDR3 is made up of 15 amino acids. V was shortened by 4 bases and J by 3 bases, with 14 bases between the two germline ends. Germline V lookup: CDR1 SGHTA, CDR2 FQGNSA. In nucleotides, the CDR3 is TGTGCCAGCAGCTCTAGGACTGGCTTGACAGATACGCAGTATTTT. Translated: CASSSRTGLTDTQYF.

The chain recombines TRBV6-5 with TRBJ1-1; D unresolved. V was trimmed by 6 bases and J by 1 base, leaving 12 bases between them. The CDR3 extends over 14 amino acids. CDR1 is MNHEY and CDR2 is SVGAGI in the germline V gene. The CDR3 DNA sequence: TGTGCCAGCAGGAACCCACGAGGGAACACTGAAGCTTTCTTT. Protein product: CASRNPRGNTEAFF.

This rearrangement joins TRBV7-9 to TRBJ1-6; TRBD1 aligns across 7 bases. Losses at the gene ends were 2 bases for V and 11 bases for J; bases not matched to a gene: 12. Germline assignment: CDR1 SEHNR and CDR2 FQNEAQ (reference sequence). CDR3 size: 16 residues. CDR3: CASSLLGTDRLAPLHF. The CDR3, as DNA: TGTGCCAGCAGCTTATTAGGGACAGACCGTCTGGCACCCCTCCACTTT.

The gene calls are TRBV28 and TRBJ2-1, with 7 bases aligning to TRBD1. This CDR3 spans 15 amino acids. The germline CDR1 and CDR2 sequences are MDHEN and SYDVKM. Trimming cost V 7 bases and J 5 bases; bases outside gene matches: 11. The CDR3 nucleotides read TGTGCCAGCAATCCGAGGGGGCGGAAAAACAATGAGCAGTTCTTC. Encoded protein: CASNPRGRKNNEQFF.

The gene calls are TRBV4-3 and TRBJ2-7, with TRBD2 matching 9 bases. The CDR3 covers 16 residues. The germline gives CDR1 LGHNA, CDR2 YSLEER. Trimming cost V 0 bases and J 6 bases; bases outside gene matches: 9. The CDR3 nucleotides read TGCGCCAGCAGCCAAGATCCCGCGGGGGGGGTCGGCGAGCAGTACTTC. This translates into CASSQDPAGGVGEQYF.

This clone was counted only a few times. V usage is TRBV7-2 and J usage is TRBJ1-1; 9 bases line up with TRBD1. Losses at the gene ends were 5 bases for V and 2 bases for J; bases not matched to a gene: 3. Germline assignment: CDR1 SGHTA and CDR2 FQGNSA. The CDR3 runs to 14 residues. CDR3 nucleotide sequence: TGTGCCAGCAGCCAGGGACAGGGTAACACTGAAGCTTTCTTT. Translating it yields CASSQGQGNTEAFF.

The rearrangement joins TRBV4-1 to TRBJ1-3; D may be TRBD1 (5 bases). Germline V gene data show CDR1 as MGHRA and CDR2 as YSYEKL. The CDR3 loop spans 15 amino acids. V dropped 1 base and J dropped 0 bases, with 7 bases sitting between them. This chain's CDR3 is CASSQVGGSGNTIYF. CDR3 nucleotides: TGCGCCAGCAGCCAAGTCGGGGGCTCTGGAAACACCATATATTTT.

The genes are TRBV6-5 and TRBJ1-2, with 8 positions matching TRBD1. Looked up from germline, CDR1 is MNHEY and CDR2 is SVGAGI. Germline trimming cut 2 bases from V and 2 bases from J; bases unmatched to any gene: 7. CDR3 size: 16 residues. This chain's CDR3 is CASSYNPRTGNYGYTF. The CDR3 DNA reads TGTGCCAGCAGTTACAATCCCCGGACAGGGAACTATGGCTACACCTTC.